Sequencing of this TCR beta chain was carried out in a study of OX40 agonist ivuxolimab in advanced cancers. Looking at the study overall: Ivuxolimab, which targeted the costimulatory receptor OX40 (CD134), was an agonistic, fully human IgG2 monoclonal antibody. Intravenous ivuxolimab was administered to patients every 2 weeks at six dose levels: 0.01, 0.1, 0.3, 1.5, 3 and 10 mg/kg. Of the 50 or so patients in dose escalation, about 20 had hepatocellular carcinoma, some 15 had melanoma, 9 had renal cell carcinoma and 9 had head and neck cancer. A male proportion of 70% to 90% and a mean age of roughly 55 years, ranging from about 23 to 90, were recorded for the dose-escalation cohort. Patients were allowed to have had prior anti-PD-1, anti-PD-L1 or anti-CTLA-4 therapy, and 40% to 45% of the dose-escalation patients had been treated with checkpoint inhibitors. Partial responses were achieved by three dose-escalation patients, of whom one had hepatocellular carcinoma and two had cutaneous melanoma. The purpose of peripheral TCRbeta sequencing was to test whether ivuxolimab changed TCR sequence diversity and led to clonal T-cell expansion. The paper covers the monotherapy dose-escalation part of the phase I ivuxolimab trial, which included N of about 50 patients. The paper as a whole reports these results and caveats: After ivuxolimab, more expanded clones were found on average in CD8+ T cells than in CD4+ T cells. The antigen specificity of the clonally expanded peripheral T cells was not determined. Low levels of normalized T-cell clonal expansion were also seen in some patients who did not respond. In the 0.1-3.0 mg/kg groups, partial responders had among the lowest normalized peripheral clonal expansion, particularly in CD8+ T cells. At doses of 0.1 to 3.0 mg/kg, clonal expansion of both CD4+ and CD8+ T cells in blood was seen between baseline and week 6.

Genomic DNA was extracted from sorted cells for sequencing of the TCRbeta CDR3 region. TCRbeta CDR3 regions were sequenced using the immunoSEQ Assay. TCRdb took over this immuneACCESS table, retaining in-frame rearrangements with V and J assigned. Such tables are incomplete; in checked studies, under half of the missing clones stem from an unresolved V gene, and the remainder is unexplained. The sample yields fewer than 50,000 clones; 88% were counted once. Of the sample, roughly 18% falls within the top ten clones. The CDR1 and CDR2 encoded by the germline V gene are SGDLS and YYNGEE. The CDR3 sequence holds 14 residues, the cysteine and phenylalanine included. Only the CDR3 DNA is retained, 42 bases long and in frame from the first base. Cut back by 0 bases and 0 bases, the V and J ends lie 5 bases apart. The trial excluded patients who had a history of autoimmune disease or were on systemic immunosuppression. In every dose cohort, peripheral blood was drawn for TCR sequencing at baseline, cycle 4 day 1, and cycle 7 day 1. The samples were taken from a phase I, first-in-human, multicenter, open-label dose-escalation trial of ivuxolimab. Adults with locally advanced or metastatic melanoma, renal cell, hepatocellular, or head and neck squamous cell carcinoma were enrolled in the trial. Before TCR sequencing, CD4+ T cells and CD8+ T cells were sorted from peripheral blood as separate populations.

About this clone: No cognate antigen has been identified for it. No clone much larger than this one lies a single base away; base qualities are absent.

Source: CD4+ or CD8+ T cells sorted from blood, taken in a trial of the OX40 agonist ivuxolimab. The source of this sequence is an adult with an advanced solid tumor such as melanoma, head and neck, liver or kidney cancer. The chain links TRBV9 with TRBJ2-3, and the D gene may be TRBD2, 5 bases matching. The encoded CDR3 is CASSVGTSTDTQYF. In nucleotides, the sequence is TGTGCCAGCAGCGTAGGGACTAGCACAGATACGCAGTATTTT.